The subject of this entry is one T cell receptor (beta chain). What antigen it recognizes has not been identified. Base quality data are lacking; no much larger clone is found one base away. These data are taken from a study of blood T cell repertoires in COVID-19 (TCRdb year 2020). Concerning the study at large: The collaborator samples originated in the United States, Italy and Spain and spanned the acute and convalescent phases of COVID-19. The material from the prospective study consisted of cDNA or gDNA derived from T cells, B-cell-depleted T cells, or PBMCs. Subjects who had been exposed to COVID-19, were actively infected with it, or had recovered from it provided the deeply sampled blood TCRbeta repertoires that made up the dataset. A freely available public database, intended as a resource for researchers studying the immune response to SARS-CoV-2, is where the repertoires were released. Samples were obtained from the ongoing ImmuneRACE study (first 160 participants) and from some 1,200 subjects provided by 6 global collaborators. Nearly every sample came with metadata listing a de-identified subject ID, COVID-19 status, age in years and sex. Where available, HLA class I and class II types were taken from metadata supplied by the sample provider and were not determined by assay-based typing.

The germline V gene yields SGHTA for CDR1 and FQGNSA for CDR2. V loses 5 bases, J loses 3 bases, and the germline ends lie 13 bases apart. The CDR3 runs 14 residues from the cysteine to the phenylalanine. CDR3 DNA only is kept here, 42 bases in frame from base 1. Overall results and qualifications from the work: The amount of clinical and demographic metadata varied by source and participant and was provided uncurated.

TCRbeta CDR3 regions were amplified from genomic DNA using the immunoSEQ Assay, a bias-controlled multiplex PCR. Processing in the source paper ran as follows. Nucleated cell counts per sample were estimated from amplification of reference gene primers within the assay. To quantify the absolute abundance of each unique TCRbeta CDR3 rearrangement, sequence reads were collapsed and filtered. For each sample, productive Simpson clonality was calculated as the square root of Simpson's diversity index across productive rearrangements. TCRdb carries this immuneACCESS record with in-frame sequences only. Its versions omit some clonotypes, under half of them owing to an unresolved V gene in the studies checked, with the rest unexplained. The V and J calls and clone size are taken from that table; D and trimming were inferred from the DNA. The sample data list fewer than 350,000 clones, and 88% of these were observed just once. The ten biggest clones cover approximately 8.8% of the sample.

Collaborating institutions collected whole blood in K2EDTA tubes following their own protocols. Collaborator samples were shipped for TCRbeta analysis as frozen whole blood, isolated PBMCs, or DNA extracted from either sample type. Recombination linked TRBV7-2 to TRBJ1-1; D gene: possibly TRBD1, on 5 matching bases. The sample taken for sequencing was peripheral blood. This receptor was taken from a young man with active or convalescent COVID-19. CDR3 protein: CASSPLGGDTEAFF. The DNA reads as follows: TGTGCCAGCAGCCCCCTTGGAGGGGACACTGAAGCTTTCTTT. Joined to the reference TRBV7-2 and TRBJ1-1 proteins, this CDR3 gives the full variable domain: GAGVSQSPSNKVTEKGKDVELRCDPISGHTALYWYRQSLGQGLEFLIYFQGNSAPDKSGLPSDRFSAERTGGSVSTLTIQRTQQEDSAVYLCASSPLGGDTEAFFGQGTRLTVV.